Each of the 25 T cell receptor beta chains below was sequenced from the same sample in a study of cytomegalovirus exposure and HLA in healthy donors. The PCR contained 60 Vbeta and 13 Jbeta primers. Assay used: immunoSEQ multiplex PCR; TCRdb lists only in-frame clones, some missing. The profile shows about 130,000 clones, approximately 82% of them singletons. Input material: PBMCs. The source of these receptors is a man aged 18 to 29 in good health and CMV-seropositive.

This sequence joins TRBV14 and TRBJ2-2; 10 bases align to TRBD2. CDR1 and CDR2 (germline): SGHDN, FVKESK. The CDR3 sequence is 16 residues long. Germline trimming cut 1 base from V and 5 bases from J; bases unmatched to any gene: 4. The CDR3 spells CASSQVSTSGTGELFF. In nucleotides, the CDR3 is TGTGCCAGCAGCCAAGTTTCGACTAGCGGGACCGGGGAGCTGTTTTTT.

The chain combines TRBV6-6 with TRBJ2-5; D is unclear. This CDR3 is 11 amino acids long. Trimming took 6 bases from V and 4 from J, leaving 6 bases between them. Germline CDR1 reads MNHNY; CDR2 reads SVGAGI (reference sequence). The CDR3 is CASSLLETQYF. CDR3 coding DNA: TGTGCCAGCAGCCTCTTAGAGACCCAGTACTTC.

V gene TRBV28 combines with J gene TRBJ1-1; 9 bases line up with TRBD1. There are 17 residues in the CDR3. CDR1 is MDHEN and CDR2 is SYDVKM in the germline V gene. The V segment lost 3 bases and the J segment 3 bases; nucleotides outside the gene matches: 11. The CDR3 DNA sequence: TGTGCCAGCAGTTTTGGCTGGACAGGGGTCGGGGACACTGAAGCTTTCTTT. Translating it yields CASSFGWTGVGDTEAFF. Together with reference TRBV28 and TRBJ1-1, the CDR3 gives the full variable domain: DVKVTQSSRYLVKRTGEKVFLECVQDMDHENMFWYRQDPGLGLRLIYFSYDVKMKEKGDIPEGYSVSREKKERFSLILESASTNQTSMYLCASSFGWTGVGDTEAFFGQGTRLTVV.

The chain recombines TRBV7-9 with TRBJ1-1; D possibly corresponds to TRBD1 (5 bases). The germline CDR1 and CDR2 sequences are SEHNR and FQNEAQ (reference sequence). The CDR3 is 12 amino acids. Between the trimmed V and J ends, which lost 5 bases and 3 bases, there was a span of 7 bases. The CDR3 sequence is CASSQGYTEAFF. The CDR3 DNA reads as TGTGCCAGCAGCCAGGGTTACACTGAAGCTTTCTTT.

This clone was seen a handful of times. The V and J genes are TRBV5-4 and TRBJ1-1; the match to TRBD1 covers 8 bases. Trimming cost V 4 bases and J 4 bases; bases outside gene matches: 21. The CDR3 consists of 19 residues. The germline V gene encodes CDR1 SGHNT and CDR2 YYREEE (reference sequence). CDR3 nucleotides: TGTGCCAGCAGCCTAAAACGGGACAGGAGTTCTCGATCGGCCACTGAAGCTTTCTTT. This gives the protein CASSLKRDRSSRSATEAFF.

This clone was detected once. The rearrangement joins TRBV27 to TRBJ2-5, with 7 bases fitting TRBD1. Trimming removed 10 bases from V and 2 bases from J; junction bases left unmatched: 13. This CDR3 has 15 residues. Germline CDR1 and CDR2: MNHEY and SMNVEV (reference sequence). CDR3 amino acids: CATALGLGQQETQYF. The CDR3 DNA reads TGTGCCACCGCCTTAGGGCTGGGACAGCAAGAGACCCAGTACTTC.

The rearrangement links TRBV6-5 to TRBJ1-4; 9 bases fit TRBD1. The CDR3 consists of 15 residues. V lost 4 bases and J lost 8; bases outside the gene matches: 8. Germline CDR1 and CDR2: MNHEY and SVGAGI. The CDR3 spells CASSLTGTGREKLFF. In DNA, the CDR3 is TGTGCCAGCAGTTTGACCGGGACAGGGCGAGAAAAACTGTTTTTT.

V usage is TRBV11-1 and J usage is TRBJ2-7, with 7 nucleotides matching TRBD1. With V trimmed by 5 bases and J by 3 bases, 4 bases remained unmatched. Germline CDR1 is SGHAT and CDR2 is FQDESV (reference sequence). This CDR3 region has 13 residues. DNA for the CDR3: TGTGCCAGCAGCCGTGGGACAGACTACGAGCAGTACTTC. Protein product: CASSRGTDYEQYF.

The CDR3 DNA sequence: TGTGCCAGCAGCTTAGTTCCCACCGGGGGAAAACTGTTTTTT. Protein product: CASSLVPTGGKLFF. This chain uses TRBV11-2 with TRBJ1-4, with TRBD1 as a possible D gene (5 bases). CDR1 is SGHAT, CDR2 FQNNGV, per germline. The CDR3 loop spans 14 amino acids. Trimming removed 1 base at V and 10 bases at J, with 13 bases between.

In regard to this clone: A junction boundary mismatches the germline segment, possibly from a read error. This sequence joins TRBV10-3 and TRBJ2-3, with D hard to call. From germline, CDR1 is ENHRY and CDR2 SYGVKD. CDR3 length: 13 residues. The CDR3 DNA follows: TGTGCCATCAGTGAGGGTAGCAGAGATACGCAGTATTTT. This codes for CAISEGSRDTQYF.

This chain joins TRBV9 and TRBJ1-2; D is unclear. Trimming removed 4 bases from V and 4 bases from J, with 17 bases in between. The CDR3 extends over 15 amino acids. The V gene's germline CDR1 is SGDLS and CDR2 YYNGEE. The CDR3 here is CASSSPRHAIYGYTF. CDR3 sequence (DNA): TGTGCCAGCAGCTCTCCCCGACATGCGATCTATGGCTACACCTTC.

V is TRBV29-1 and J is TRBJ2-7; D might be TRBD1 (6 bases). V shed 5 bases and J shed 6 bases, with 17 bases lying between them. The CDR3 runs 13 residues. The V gene's germline CDR1 is SQVTM and CDR2 ANQGSEA. The CDR3 DNA reads TGCAGCGTTCGGTCAGGGGATTATCTCGAGCAGTACTTC. Its protein product is CSVRSGDYLEQYF.

The chain links TRBV7-2 to TRBJ2-2; D is undetermined. Trimming left V 6 bases short and J 5 bases short, with 4 bases between. CDR3 size: 11 residues. Germline V CDR1 and CDR2: SGHTA, FQGNSA. This CDR3 reads CASRRTGELFF. For the CDR3, the DNA is TGTGCCAGCAGGCGGACCGGGGAGCTGTTTTTT.

The chain is built from TRBV30 and TRBJ2-7; a possible D gene is TRBD1 (6 bases). Germline values: CDR1 GTSNPN, CDR2 SVGIG (reference sequence). Between the trimmed V and J ends, which lost 0 bases and 1 base, there was a span of 13 bases. This CDR3 is built from 15 residues. CDR3 DNA sequence: TGTGCCTGGAGTGTACAGGGAAAAGGATCCTACGAGCAGTACTTC. This encodes CAWSVQGKGSYEQYF.

The chain recombines TRBV15 with TRBJ2-1; perhaps TRBD2 as D (7 bases). The ends were cut back, 5 bases at V and 6 bases at J, with 20 bases in the middle. Germline CDR1 is LNHNV and CDR2 is YYDKDF (reference sequence). The CDR3 spans 16 residues. This CDR3 reads CATSGFRGALINEQFF. CDR3 nucleotide sequence: TGTGCCACCAGCGGATTCCGGGGGGCCCTTATCAATGAGCAGTTCTTC. The full variable domain, rest sourced from reference TRBV15 and TRBJ2-1, is DAMVIQNPRYQVTQFGKPVTLSCSQTLNHNVMYWYQQKSSQAPKLLFHYYDKDFNNEADTPDNFQSRRPNTSFCFLDIRSPGLGDTAMYLCATSGFRGALINEQFFGPGTRLTVL.

This clone was found a few times. The chain links TRBV11-2 to TRBJ1-1, with 7 nucleotides matching TRBD1. Trimming removed 1 base from V and 4 bases from J; junction bases left unmatched: 12. Germline values: CDR1 SGHAT, CDR2 FQNNGV. The CDR3 is made up of 17 amino acids. CDR3 coding DNA: TGTGCCAGCAGCTTAGGTGGAGGGGGCAAGAAAGGCACTGAAGCTTTCTTT. This translates into CASSLGGGGKKGTEAFF. The full variable domain, rest sourced from reference TRBV11-2 and TRBJ1-1, is EAGVAQSPRYKIIEKRQSVAFWCNPISGHATLYWYQQILGQGPKLLIQFQNNGVVDDSQLPKDRFSAERLKGVDSTLKIQPAKLEDSAVYLCASSLGGGGKKGTEAFFGQGTRLTVV.

The sample holds a few counts of this clone. This chain links TRBV6-6 with TRBJ1-1; 8 bases line up with TRBD1. The J segment lost 10 bases and the V segment lost 0 bases, leaving 1 base of the junction unmatched. The CDR3 consists of 12 residues. Germline V gene data show CDR1 as MNHNY and CDR2 as SVGAGI (reference sequence). This CDR3 is CASSYSQGGAFF. CDR3 DNA sequence: TGTGCCAGCAGTTACTCACAGGGGGGAGCTTTCTTT.

The chain links TRBV29-1 to TRBJ2-5; TRBD2 aligns across 8 bases. CDR3 size: 14 residues. CDR1 is SQVTM and CDR2 is ANQGSEA in the germline V gene. The CDR3 DNA reads as TGCTCCGACTCGGTAGCGGGGTCCGTAGGGACCCAGTACTTC. Its translation: CSDSVAGSVGTQYF.

The rearrangement uses TRBV29-1 and TRBJ2-1, with 12 positions matching TRBD2. V gave up 2 bases and J gave up 6 bases; unmatched junction bases: 11. This CDR3 has 17 amino acids. The V gene's germline CDR1 is SQVTM and CDR2 ANQGSEA. The CDR3 is CSVEPWTSGVRGNEQFF. The CDR3, as DNA: TGCAGCGTTGAACCCTGGACTAGCGGGGTACGGGGCAATGAGCAGTTCTTC.

On this clone itself: Other DNA sequences in the same sample also yield this CDR3. The chain is built from TRBV6-5 and TRBJ1-6; D not resolved. V was shortened by 6 bases and J by 6 bases, with 9 bases between the two germline ends. Germline V gene data show CDR1 as MNHEY and CDR2 as SVGAGI. This CDR3 has 13 amino acids. The CDR3 coding sequence is TGTGCCAGCAGCCAGGTTGCTAATTCACCCCTCCACTTT. Its translation is CASSQVANSPLHF.

The chain uses TRBV5-4 and TRBJ1-2; D remains unclear. Germline CDR1 reads SGHNT; CDR2 reads YYREEE (reference sequence). V was clipped by 0 bases and J by 5 bases, with 8 bases between them. This CDR3 is built from 13 residues. The CDR3 here is CASSLDQVYGYTF. For the CDR3, the DNA is TGTGCCAGCAGCTTGGACCAGGTATATGGCTACACCTTC.

The chain couples TRBV9 to TRBJ1-2; D is perhaps TRBD1 (6 bases). CDR1 is SGDLS, CDR2 YYNGEE, per germline. The CDR3 runs 16 residues. V gave up 0 bases and J gave up 2 bases, with 14 bases separating them. This chain's CDR3 is CASSVEGGAGNYGYTF. The CDR3 coding sequence is TGTGCCAGCAGCGTAGAGGGGGGGGCCGGGAACTATGGCTACACCTTC.

The chain recombines TRBV6-1 with TRBJ2-4; the D gene is possibly TRBD1 (6 bases). This CDR3 spans 12 amino acids. Germline loops: CDR1 MNHNS, CDR2 SASEGT. V lost 4 bases and J lost 8, with 9 bases in between. This CDR3 reads CASSAAGDIQYF. The CDR3 nucleotides read TGTGCCAGCAGTGCCGCAGGGGACATTCAGTACTTC.

In its sample, this clone was seen a few times. The chain links TRBV2 to TRBJ1-3; 8 bases fit TRBD1. Germline V gene lookup returns CDR1 SNHLY and CDR2 FYNNEI. The length of the CDR3 is 15 residues. V lost 6 bases to trimming and J lost 2 bases; unmatched junction nucleotides: 6. The CDR3 coding sequence is TGTGCCAGCAGAGTACAGGGGGAAGCTGGAAACACCATATATTTT. Translating gives CASRVQGEAGNTIYF.

V is TRBV7-8 and J is TRBJ1-5; D gene ambiguous. The CDR3 length is 18 residues. The V end was cut by 0 bases, the J end by 3 bases, with 18 bases between. CDR1 is SGHVS and CDR2 is FQNEAQ in the germline V gene. CDR3 nucleotide sequence: TGTGCCAGCAGCTTAGCGAATGTGGTCTTGGGCATCAATCAGCCCCAGCATTTT. Protein: CASSLANVVLGINQPQHF.